What follows is one TCR beta chain and its context. Its antigen is still unknown. This record comes from a study of cytomegalovirus exposure and HLA in healthy donors. The study ran its PCR with 60 Vbeta and 13 Jbeta primers. Profiling relied on immunoSEQ multiplex PCR, and the TCRdb table lists in-frame clones only, not all of them. The sample has some 150,000 clones, 70% to 80% seen once. Study findings and constraints: The authors confirmed in vitro that three CMV-associated chains were specific for CMV antigens. According to the study, around 160 TCR beta chains were cytomegalovirus-associated.

The CDR3 totals 11 residues. The V gene's germline CDR1 is SQVTM and CDR2 ANQGSEA. V was cut by 4 bases and J by 10 bases, with 10 bases left in between. The V and J genes are TRBV29-1 and TRBJ1-4; D remains ambiguous. The origin of this receptor is a man aged 25 to 40 in good health and CMV-seropositive. Material for sequencing was PBMCs. The CDR3 region is CSVVGEGKLFF. The DNA for the CDR3 is TGCAGCGTTGTTGGAGAAGGAAAACTGTTTTTT.